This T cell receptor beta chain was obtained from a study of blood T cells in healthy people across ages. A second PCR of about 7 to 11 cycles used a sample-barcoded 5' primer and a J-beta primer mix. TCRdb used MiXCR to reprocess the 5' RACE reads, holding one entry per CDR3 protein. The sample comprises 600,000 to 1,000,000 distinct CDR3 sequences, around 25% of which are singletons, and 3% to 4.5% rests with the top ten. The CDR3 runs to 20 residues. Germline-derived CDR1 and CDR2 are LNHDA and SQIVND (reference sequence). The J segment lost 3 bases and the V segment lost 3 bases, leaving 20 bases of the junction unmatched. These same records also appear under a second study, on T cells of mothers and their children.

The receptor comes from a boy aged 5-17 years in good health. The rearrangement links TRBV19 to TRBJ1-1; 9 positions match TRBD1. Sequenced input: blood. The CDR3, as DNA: TGTGCCAGTAGTATCTTGTTTCGAGGGACAGGGAGTTCTATGGACACTGAAGCTTTCTTT. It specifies CASSILFRGTGSSMDTEAFF. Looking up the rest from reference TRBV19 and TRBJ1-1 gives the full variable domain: DGGITQSPKYLFRKEGQNVTLSCEQNLNHDAMYWYRQDPGQGLRLIYYSQIVNDFQKGDIAEGYSVSREKKESFPLTVTSAQKNPTAFYLCASSILFRGTGSSMDTEAFFGQGTRLTVV.